A selection of T cell receptor beta chains follows, all from one sample in a study of CD8 T cells in Susac syndrome. TCRdb reprocessed the immunoSEQ multiplex PCR reads via MiXCR and lists one record per CDR3 protein. The sample includes roughly 200,000 distinct CDR3 sequences, approximately 94% of them seen just once. The sample was CD4+ T cells from PBMCs. The receptors here all came from a human donor in good health. CDR3s include the opening cysteine and the closing phenylalanine or tryptophan. The D gene is left open where the match is weak. Size tells how often a clone was seen (once, few, many) or the class of an expanded clone, and some rows leave it out.

V gene,J gene,D gene,clone size,CDR3 DNA,CDR3 protein
TRBV28,TRBJ2-7,NA,NA,TGTGCCAGCACTGGGGGATCCTACGAGCAGTACTTC,CASTGGSYEQYF
TRBV7-2,TRBJ2-1,NA,NA,TGTGCCAGCAGTCTAGCTACTAGCTCCTACAATGAGCAGTTCTTC,CASSLATSSYNEQFF
TRBV12-3/TRBV12-4,TRBJ1-5,NA,NA,TGTGCCAGCAGAGAAGTTGGGGACCAGCCCCAGCATTTT,CASREVGDQPQHF
TRBV20-1,TRBJ1-2,NA,NA,TGCAGTGTTCCCCTCGGGCGTGGCTACACCTTC,CSVPLGRGYTF
TRBV18,TRBJ2-2,TRBD2,once,TGTGCCAGCTCACCCCTCGCGGGAGGAAGCACCGGGGAGCTGTTTTTT,CASSPLAGGSTGELFF
TRBV15,TRBJ1-5,NA,NA,TGTGCCACCAGCAGAACAACAGGGACTAATCAGCCCCAGCATTTT,CATSRTTGTNQPQHF
TRBV7-6,TRBJ2-7,NA,few,TGTGCCAGCAGCTTAGGGGTCTACGAGCAGTACTTC,CASSLGVYEQYF
TRBV20-1,TRBJ2-3,NA,NA,TGCAGTGCTAGAAGAGAGGTGGATACGCAGTATTTT,CSARREVDTQYF
TRBV7-3,TRBJ2-3,NA,NA,TGTGCCAGCAGCTTGACTGCTAGCACAGATACGCAGTATTTT,CASSLTASTDTQYF
TRBV24-1,TRBJ2-7,NA,NA,TGTGCCACCAGTGATCCGGGACGGAACTCCTACGAGCAGTACTTC,CATSDPGRNSYEQYF
TRBV7-9,TRBJ2-7,NA,NA,TGTGCCAGCAGCACCATAGAGCACGGGTTCGAGCAGTACTTC,CASSTIEHGFEQYF
TRBV12-3/TRBV12-4,TRBJ1-3,TRBD1,NA,TGTGCCAGCACCTCGCTTGGGACAGGGGGAAACACCATATATTTT,CASTSLGTGGNTIYF
TRBV4-3,TRBJ2-1,NA,NA,TGCGCCAGCAGCCAAAACCTCAGATCCCGGGGGAACAATGAGCAGTTCTTC,CASSQNLRSRGNNEQFF
TRBV30,TRBJ1-1,TRBD1,NA,TGTGCCTGTAATCAGGGGGAAACTGAAGCTTTCTTT,CACNQGETEAFF
TRBV13,TRBJ2-1,TRBD2,NA,TGTGCCAGCACCCTTCGGGCTAGCGGGAGCCATGAGCAGTTCTTC,CASTLRASGSHEQFF
TRBV6-2/TRBV6-3,TRBJ1-3,NA,NA,TGTGCCAGCAGTACCAACATCGTCTCTGGAAACACCATATATTTT,CASSTNIVSGNTIYF
TRBV29-1,TRBJ2-2,TRBD1,NA,TGCAGCGATTACCGGGACAGCCCACAAGGATCCACCGGGGAGCTGTTTTTT,CSDYRDSPQGSTGELFF
TRBV13,TRBJ2-1,NA,NA,TGTGCCAGCAGCCCTCTCACCTGGAGCGGTGAGCAGTTCTTC,CASSPLTWSGEQFF
TRBV12-3/TRBV12-4,TRBJ1-2,NA,few,TGTGCCAGCAGTCAAGGAGGCGGCTACACCTTC,CASSQGGGYTF
TRBV12-3/TRBV12-4,TRBJ1-1,NA,once,TGTGCCAGCAGCCTAAGGATCTCTGAAGCTTTCTTT,CASSLRISEAFF
TRBV7-2,TRBJ2-1,TRBD2,NA,TGTGCCAGCAGCTTTAGCGGGAGCGCGGGCGAGCAGTTCTTC,CASSFSGSAGEQFF
TRBV27,TRBJ2-3,NA,NA,TGTGCCAGCAGTTTCTGGCCGTACACAGATACGCAGTATTTT,CASSFWPYTDTQYF
TRBV20-1,TRBJ2-1,NA,NA,TGCAGTGCTATAGGCGAGAGCTCCTACAATGAGCAGTTCTTC,CSAIGESSYNEQFF
TRBV2,TRBJ1-1,NA,once,TGTGCCAGAGGGAGGGACACTGAAGCTTTCTTT,CARGRDTEAFF
TRBV20-1,TRBJ1-5,TRBD1,NA,TGCAGTGCTAGCCGCCCGACAGGGCAGCCCCAGCATTTT,CSASRPTGQPQHF
TRBV6-2/TRBV6-3,TRBJ1-5,NA,NA,TGTGCCAGCAGTTACTCCCCCTTCCCCCAGCATTTT,CASSYSPFPQHF